The sequence of this T cell receptor beta chain was determined in a study of blood T cell repertoires in COVID-19. Study overall: From the United States, Italy and Spain came samples of acute and convalescent COVID-19.

CDR1 is GTSNPN, CDR2 SVGIG, per germline (reference sequence). The CDR3 runs to 14 residues. V was pared by 4 bases and J by 2 bases, with 14 bases between. Generated by immunoSEQ multiplex PCR, the TCRdb table keeps only in-frame clones and is missing some. The sample includes over 250,000 clones, approximately 85% of them seen just once. Sequencing used peripheral blood. This TCR was sampled from a man in his forties or fifties with active or convalescent COVID-19. J is TRBJ1-2 and V is TRBV30; possibly TRBD1 for D (5 bases). The CDR3 sequence: CAWMKGRVNYGYTF. CDR3 coding DNA: TGTGCCTGGATGAAGGGGAGGGTCAACTATGGCTACACCTTC.